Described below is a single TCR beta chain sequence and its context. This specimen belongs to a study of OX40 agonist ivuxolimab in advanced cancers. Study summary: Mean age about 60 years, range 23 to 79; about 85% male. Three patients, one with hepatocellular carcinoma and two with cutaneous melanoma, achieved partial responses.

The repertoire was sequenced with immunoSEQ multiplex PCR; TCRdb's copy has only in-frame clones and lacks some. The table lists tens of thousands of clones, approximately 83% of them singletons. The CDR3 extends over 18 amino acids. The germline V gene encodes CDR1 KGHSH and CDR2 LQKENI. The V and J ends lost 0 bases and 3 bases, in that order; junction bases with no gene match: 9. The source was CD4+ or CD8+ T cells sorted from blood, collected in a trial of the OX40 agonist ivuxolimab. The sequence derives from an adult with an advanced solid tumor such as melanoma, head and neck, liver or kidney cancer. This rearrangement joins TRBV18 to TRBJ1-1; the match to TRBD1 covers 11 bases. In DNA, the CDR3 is TGTGCCAGCTCACCACCTTTAGGACAGGGGGCTCGAGACACTGAAGCTTTCTTT. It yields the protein CASSPPLGQGARDTEAFF.